The 16 T cell receptor beta chains reported below all come from one sample, sequenced in a study of OX40 agonist ivuxolimab in advanced cancers. Clones were sequenced by immunoSEQ multiplex PCR, and TCRdb holds only the in-frame ones, with some missing. The table includes roughly 90,000 clones, roughly 94% detected once. The material sequenced was CD4+ or CD8+ T cells sorted from blood, taken in a trial of the OX40 agonist ivuxolimab. The receptors here all came from an adult with an advanced solid tumor such as melanoma, head and neck, liver or kidney cancer.

This sequence joins TRBV10-3 and TRBJ2-7; TRBD1 agrees at 9 bases. This CDR3 region has 14 residues. With 7 bases clipped from V and 0 bases from J, the junction kept 4 bases outside the gene matches. CDR1 ENHRY and CDR2 SYGVKD come from the germline V gene. The CDR3 protein is CAIKGQGFSYEQYF. CDR3 nucleotide sequence: TGTGCCATCAAGGGACAGGGTTTCTCCTACGAGCAGTACTTC.

The V and J genes are TRBV9 and TRBJ1-1; maybe TRBD1 (5 bases). V dropped 4 bases and J dropped 6 bases, with 10 bases sitting between them. The germline V gene has CDR1 SGDLS and CDR2 YYNGEE. The CDR3 spans 12 residues. CDR3 region: CASSSGLAEAFF. The CDR3 DNA follows: TGTGCCAGCAGCTCGGGACTAGCTGAAGCTTTCTTT.

J is TRBJ2-7 and V is TRBV19; D uncertain. Germline loops: CDR1 LNHDA, CDR2 SQIVND (reference sequence). The V end lost 5 bases, the J end lost 3 bases, and 11 bases lay between the germline ends. The CDR3 runs 13 residues. In DNA form, the CDR3 reads TGTGCCAGTAGTCCAGGACCCTTCTACGAGCAGTACTTC. It translates to CASSPGPFYEQYF.

This sequence joins TRBV28 and TRBJ1-5; D is ambiguous. Trimming shortened V by 4 bases and J by 2 bases, and 9 bases separated the two germline ends. This CDR3 region has 14 residues. The germline CDR1 and CDR2 sequences are MDHEN and SYDVKM. The DNA of the CDR3 is TGTGCCAGCAGTTCCCTCGGGGGCAATCAGCCCCAGCATTTT. Its protein product is CASSSLGGNQPQHF.

Of note for this clone: Other DNA sequences in the same sample also yield this CDR3. The V call is TRBV9, the J call TRBJ2-7; D is perhaps TRBD1 (6 bases). The CDR3 runs to 13 residues. V was trimmed by 0 bases and J by 3 bases, leaving 7 bases between them. Germline V CDR1 and CDR2: SGDLS, YYNGEE. CDR3 amino acids: CASSVEQGYEQYF. CDR3 DNA: TGTGCCAGCAGCGTAGAACAGGGCTACGAGCAGTACTTC.

The count of this clone is one. The gene calls are TRBV12-5 and TRBJ2-3; 7 bases line up with TRBD2. Germline CDR1 LGHNT, CDR2 FRNRAP. CDR3 length: 13 residues. V lost 4 bases to trimming and J lost 5 bases; unmatched junction nucleotides: 3. For the CDR3, the DNA is TGTGCTAGTGGTTCTGGGGAGGGAGATACGCAGTATTTT. Amino acids: CASGSGEGDTQYF.

The CDR3 region has the DNA TGTGCCACAATGTACAGCGAACCCTATGGCTACACCTTC. It yields the protein CATMYSEPYGYTF. The chain has TRBV6-1 and TRBJ1-2; D is unresolved. V lost 10 bases to trimming and J lost 4 bases, with 16 bases between them. In germline, CDR1 is MNHNS, CDR2 SASEGT. The CDR3 has 13 amino acids.

The V call is TRBV29-1, the J call TRBJ1-1, with unresolved D. Trimming took off 4 bases at V and 5 bases at J, with 5 bases between the two ends. Germline lookup yields CDR1 SQVTM and CDR2 ANQGSEA. The CDR3 covers 10 residues. As DNA, the CDR3 is TGCAGCGTTGGCGGGACTGAAGCTTTCTTT. The encoded protein is CSVGGTEAFF.

The chain joins TRBV27 to TRBJ2-5; 7 bases fit TRBD1. The germline V gene has CDR1 MNHEY and CDR2 SMNVEV (reference sequence). The CDR3 totals 17 residues. With V trimmed by 2 bases and J by 0 bases, 9 bases remained unmatched. CDR3 loop: CASSLGRGTLYQETQYF. The CDR3 nucleotides read TGTGCCAGCAGTTTAGGCAGGGGGACCCTGTACCAAGAGACCCAGTACTTC.

This chain links TRBV6-5 with TRBJ2-7, with D possibly being TRBD1 (6 bases). The CDR3 is 12 amino acids. The V and J ends lost 2 bases and 6 bases respectively, with 8 bases between them. Germline CDR1 MNHEY, CDR2 SVGAGI. CDR3 in DNA: TGTGCCAGCAGTTACCAGGACAGCGAGCAGTACTTC. Amino acids: CASSYQDSEQYF.

The chain employs TRBV20-1 and TRBJ1-1; D is possibly TRBD1 (5 bases). With 7 bases removed from V and 11 bases from J, the gap between germline ends came to 14 bases. CDR1 is DFQATT and CDR2 is SNEGSKA in the germline V gene (reference sequence). The CDR3 has 10 amino acids. CDR3: CSVEGVLAFF. DNA of the CDR3: TGCAGTGTTGAAGGGGTTTTGGCTTTCTTT.

V is TRBV13 and J is TRBJ2-7; D not certain. CDR1 is PRHDT and CDR2 is FYEKMQ in the germline V gene (reference sequence). This CDR3 is 13 amino acids long. V lost 2 bases and J lost 0, with 5 bases in between. The CDR3, as DNA: TGTGCCAGCAGCTTACACTCCTCCTACGAGCAGTACTTC. It is translated as CASSLHSSYEQYF.

This clone is categorized as large (0.1 to 1%). J is TRBJ2-1 and V is TRBV30; D might be TRBD1 or TRBD2, each matching 6 bases. CDR3 length: 12 amino acids. The V gene's germline CDR1 is GTSNPN and CDR2 SVGIG (reference sequence). Trimming left V 5 bases short and J 7 bases short, with 12 bases between. Written as DNA, the CDR3 is TGTGCCTGGCGAAGGGGGGAGAATGAGCAGTTCTTC. It encodes CAWRRGENEQFF. Combining the CDR3 with reference TRBV30 and TRBJ2-1 gives the whole variable domain SQTIHQWPATLVQPVGSPLSLECTVEGTSNPNLYWYRQAAGRGLQLLFYSVGIGQISSEVPQNLSASRPQDRQFILSSKKLLLSDSGFYLCAWRRGENEQFFGPGTRLTVL.

The chain carries TRBV6-1 and TRBJ1-2; D might be TRBD1 (5 bases). The V end was cut by 2 bases, the J end by 6 bases, with 19 bases between. This CDR3 has 16 amino acids. The germline V gene encodes CDR1 MNHNS and CDR2 SASEGT. The CDR3 reads CASSEPRDGELDGYTF. The CDR3 DNA reads TGTGCCAGCAGTGAACCCCGGGACGGGGAGTTGGATGGCTACACCTTC.

This clone was detected only once. V and J are TRBV6-1 and TRBJ2-7; the match to TRBD2 covers 7 bases. V dropped 1 base and J dropped 3; count of bases not matched to a gene: 6. Per germline, CDR1 MNHNS and CDR2 SASEGT. The CDR3 contains 15 residues. This chain's CDR3 is CASSEGAGTYYEQYF. The DNA for the CDR3 is TGTGCCAGCAGTGAAGGAGCGGGAACCTACTACGAGCAGTACTTC.

The chain uses TRBV7-9 and TRBJ2-1; a possible D gene is TRBD2 (6 bases). Deletions cut 1 base from V and 6 bases from J, with 10 bases between. The CDR3 extends over 14 amino acids. Germline V lookup: CDR1 SEHNR, CDR2 FQNEAQ (reference sequence). CDR3 coding DNA: TGTGCCAGCAGCTTAGACGGGACTCCCAATGAGCAGTTCTTC. Its protein product is CASSLDGTPNEQFF. Looking up the rest from reference TRBV7-9 and TRBJ2-1 gives the full variable domain: DTGVSQNPRHKITKRGQNVTFRCDPISEHNRLYWYRQTLGQGPEFLTYFQNEAQLEKSRLLSDRFSAERPKGSFSTLEIQRTEQGDSAMYLCASSLDGTPNEQFFGPGTRLTVL.